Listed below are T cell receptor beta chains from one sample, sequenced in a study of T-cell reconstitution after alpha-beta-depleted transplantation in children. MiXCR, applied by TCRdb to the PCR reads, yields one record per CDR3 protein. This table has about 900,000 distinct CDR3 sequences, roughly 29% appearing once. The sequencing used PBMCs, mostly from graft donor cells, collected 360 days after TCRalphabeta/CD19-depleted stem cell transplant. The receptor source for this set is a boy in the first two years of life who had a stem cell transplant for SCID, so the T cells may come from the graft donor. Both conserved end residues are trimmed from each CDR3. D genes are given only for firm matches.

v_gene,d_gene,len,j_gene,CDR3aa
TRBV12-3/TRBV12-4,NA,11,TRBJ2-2,ASSPGTSGELF
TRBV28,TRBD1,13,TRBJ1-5,ASSLRGTGAQPQH
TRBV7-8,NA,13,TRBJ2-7,ASSLAVLGIYEQY
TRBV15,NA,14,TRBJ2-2,ATRVWTARNTGELF
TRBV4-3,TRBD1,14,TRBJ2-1,ASSQFRGSSYNEQF
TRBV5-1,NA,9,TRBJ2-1,ASSFGGEQF
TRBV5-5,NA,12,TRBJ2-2,ASSSIRGTGELF
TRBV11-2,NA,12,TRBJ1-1,ASSSTWVGTEAF
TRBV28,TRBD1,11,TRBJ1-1,ASRAQGANGAF
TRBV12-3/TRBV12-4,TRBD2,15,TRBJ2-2,ASSPRLTSGNTGELF
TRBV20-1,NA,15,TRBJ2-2,SARARVSVGRTGELF
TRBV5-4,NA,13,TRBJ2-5,ASRKQGTIQETQY
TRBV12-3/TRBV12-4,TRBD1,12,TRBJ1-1,ASSPRTGRTEAF
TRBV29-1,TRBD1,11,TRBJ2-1,SVPRRRGHEQF
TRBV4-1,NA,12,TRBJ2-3,ASSHDGKTDTQY
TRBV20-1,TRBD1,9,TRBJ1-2,TRGPWDGYT
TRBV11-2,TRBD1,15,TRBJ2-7,ASSLVLQGSTSYEQY